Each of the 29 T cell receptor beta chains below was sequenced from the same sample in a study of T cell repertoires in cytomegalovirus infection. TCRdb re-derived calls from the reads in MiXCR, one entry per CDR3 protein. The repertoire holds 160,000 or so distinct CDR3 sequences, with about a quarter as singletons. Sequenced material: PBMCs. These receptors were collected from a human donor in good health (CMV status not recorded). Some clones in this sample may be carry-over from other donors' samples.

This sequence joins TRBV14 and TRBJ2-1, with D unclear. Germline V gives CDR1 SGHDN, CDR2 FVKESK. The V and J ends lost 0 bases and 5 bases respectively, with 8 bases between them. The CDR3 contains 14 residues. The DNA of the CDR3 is TGTGCCAGCAGCCAAGATATGGCGGACAATGAGCAGTTCTTC. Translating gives CASSQDMADNEQFF.

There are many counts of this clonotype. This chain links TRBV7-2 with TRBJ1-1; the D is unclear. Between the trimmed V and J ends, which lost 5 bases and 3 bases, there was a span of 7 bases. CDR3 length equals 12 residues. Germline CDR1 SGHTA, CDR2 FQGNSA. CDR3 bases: TGTGCCAGCAGCGTGGGGTACACTGAAGCTTTCTTT. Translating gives CASSVGYTEAFF.

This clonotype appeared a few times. CDR3 in amino acids: CASSAHTSSNTGELFF. DNA for the CDR3: TGTGCCAGCAGCGCCCATACTAGCTCGAACACCGGGGAGCTGTTTTTT. The chain has TRBV9 and TRBJ2-2; weak D call: TRBD2 (6 bases). The germline V and J ends were trimmed by 3 bases and 0 bases, with 12 bases remaining between them. CDR1 is SGDLS, CDR2 YYNGEE, per germline. The CDR3 spans 16 residues.

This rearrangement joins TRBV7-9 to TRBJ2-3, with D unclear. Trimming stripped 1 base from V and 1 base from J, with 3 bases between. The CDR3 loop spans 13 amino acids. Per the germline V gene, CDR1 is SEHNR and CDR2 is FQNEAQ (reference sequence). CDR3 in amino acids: CASSLVRTDTQYF. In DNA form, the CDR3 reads TGTGCCAGCAGCTTAGTTCGCACAGATACGCAGTATTTT.

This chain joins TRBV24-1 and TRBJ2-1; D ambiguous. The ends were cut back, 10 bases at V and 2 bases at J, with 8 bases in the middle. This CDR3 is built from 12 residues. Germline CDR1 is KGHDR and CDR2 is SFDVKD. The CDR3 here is CATDGPYNEQFF. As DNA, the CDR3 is TGTGCCACGGATGGACCCTACAATGAGCAGTTCTTC.

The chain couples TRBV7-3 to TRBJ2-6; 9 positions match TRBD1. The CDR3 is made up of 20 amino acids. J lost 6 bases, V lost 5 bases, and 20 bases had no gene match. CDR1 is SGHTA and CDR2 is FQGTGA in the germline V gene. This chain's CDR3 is CASSVQGARLMSPVANVLTF. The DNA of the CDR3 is TGTGCCAGCAGCGTACAGGGGGCGCGACTGATGAGCCCTGTGGCCAACGTCCTGACTTTC.

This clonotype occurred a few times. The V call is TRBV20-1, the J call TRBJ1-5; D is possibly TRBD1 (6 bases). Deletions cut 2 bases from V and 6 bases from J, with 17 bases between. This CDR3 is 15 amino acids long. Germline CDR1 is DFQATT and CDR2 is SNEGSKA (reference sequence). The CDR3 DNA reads TGCAGTGCTAGACCCATAGGCGGGGGCACTCAGCCCCAGCATTTT. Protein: CSARPIGGGTQPQHF.

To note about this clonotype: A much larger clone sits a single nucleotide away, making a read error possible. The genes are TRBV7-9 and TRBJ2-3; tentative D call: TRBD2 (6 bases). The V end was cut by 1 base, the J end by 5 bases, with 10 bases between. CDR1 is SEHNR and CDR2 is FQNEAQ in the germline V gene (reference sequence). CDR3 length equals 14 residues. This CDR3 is CASSLGGVGDTQYF. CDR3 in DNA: TGTGCCAGCAGCTTAGGGGGGGTCGGAGATACGCAGTATTTT.

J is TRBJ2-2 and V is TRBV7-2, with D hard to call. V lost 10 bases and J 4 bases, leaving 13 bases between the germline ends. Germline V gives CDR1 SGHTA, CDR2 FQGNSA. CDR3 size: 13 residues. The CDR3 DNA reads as TGTGCCACCCTTGGGGTCCTCACCGGGGAGCTGTTTTTT. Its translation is CATLGVLTGELFF.

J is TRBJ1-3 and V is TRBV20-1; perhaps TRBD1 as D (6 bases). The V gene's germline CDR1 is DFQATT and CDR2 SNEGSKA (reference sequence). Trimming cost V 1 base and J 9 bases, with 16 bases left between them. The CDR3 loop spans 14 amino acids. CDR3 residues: CSARADRSFGTIYF. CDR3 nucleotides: TGCAGTGCTAGAGCAGACAGGTCCTTTGGCACCATATATTTT.

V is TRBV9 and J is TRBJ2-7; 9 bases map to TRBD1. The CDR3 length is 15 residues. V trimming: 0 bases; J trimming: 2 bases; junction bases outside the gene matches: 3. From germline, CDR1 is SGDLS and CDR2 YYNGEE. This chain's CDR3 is CASSVGGQGTYEQYF. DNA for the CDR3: TGTGCCAGCAGCGTAGGGGGACAGGGTACCTACGAGCAGTACTTC.

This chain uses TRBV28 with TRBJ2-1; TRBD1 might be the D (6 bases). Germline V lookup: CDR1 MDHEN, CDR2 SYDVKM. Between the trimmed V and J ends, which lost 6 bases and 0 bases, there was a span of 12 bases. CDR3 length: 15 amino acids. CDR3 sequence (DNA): TGTGCCAGCAGGCTGGACAGATACTCCTACAATGAGCAGTTCTTC. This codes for CASRLDRYSYNEQFF. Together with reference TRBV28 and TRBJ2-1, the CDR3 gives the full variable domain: DVKVTQSSRYLVKRTGEKVFLECVQDMDHENMFWYRQDPGLGLRLIYFSYDVKMKEKGDIPEGYSVSREKKERFSLILESASTNQTSMYLCASRLDRYSYNEQFFGPGTRLTVL.

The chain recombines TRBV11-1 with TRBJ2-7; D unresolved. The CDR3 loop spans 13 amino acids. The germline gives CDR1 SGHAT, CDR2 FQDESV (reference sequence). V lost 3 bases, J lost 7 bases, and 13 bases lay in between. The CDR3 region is CASSLDPRWEQYF. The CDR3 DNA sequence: TGTGCCAGCAGCTTGGACCCTCGTTGGGAGCAGTACTTC. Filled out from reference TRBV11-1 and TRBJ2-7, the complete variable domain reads EAEVAQSPRYKITEKSQAVAFWCDPISGHATLYWYRQILGQGPELLVQFQDESVVDDSQLPKDRFSAERLKGVDSTLKIQPAELGDSAMYLCASSLDPRWEQYFGPGTRLTVT.

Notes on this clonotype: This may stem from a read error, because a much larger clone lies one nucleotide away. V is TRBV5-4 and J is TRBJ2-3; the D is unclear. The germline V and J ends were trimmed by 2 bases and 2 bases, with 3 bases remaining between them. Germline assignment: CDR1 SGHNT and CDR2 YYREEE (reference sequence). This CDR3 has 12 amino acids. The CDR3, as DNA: TGTGCCAGCAGCTTCCCCACAGATACGCAGTATTTT. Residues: CASSFPTDTQYF.

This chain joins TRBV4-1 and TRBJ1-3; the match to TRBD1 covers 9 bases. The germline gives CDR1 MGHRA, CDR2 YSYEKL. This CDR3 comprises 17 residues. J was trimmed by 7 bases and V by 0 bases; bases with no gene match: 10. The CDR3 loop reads CASSQDSNRGQGNTIYF. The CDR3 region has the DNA TGCGCCAGCAGCCAAGATTCGAACAGGGGGCAGGGGAACACCATATATTTT.

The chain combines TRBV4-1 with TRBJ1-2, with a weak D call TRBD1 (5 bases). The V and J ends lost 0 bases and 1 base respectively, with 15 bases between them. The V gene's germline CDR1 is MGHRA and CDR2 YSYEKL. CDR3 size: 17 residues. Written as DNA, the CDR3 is TGCGCCAGCAGCCAAGATCCGGGGGGTACCCATAACTATGGCTACACCTTC. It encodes CASSQDPGGTHNYGYTF.

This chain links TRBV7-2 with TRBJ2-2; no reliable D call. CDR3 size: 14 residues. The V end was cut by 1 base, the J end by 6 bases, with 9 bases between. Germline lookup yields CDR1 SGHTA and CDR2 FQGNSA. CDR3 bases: TGTGCCAGCAGCTTAGACAGAACGGCCGGGGAGCTGTTTTTT. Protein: CASSLDRTAGELFF.

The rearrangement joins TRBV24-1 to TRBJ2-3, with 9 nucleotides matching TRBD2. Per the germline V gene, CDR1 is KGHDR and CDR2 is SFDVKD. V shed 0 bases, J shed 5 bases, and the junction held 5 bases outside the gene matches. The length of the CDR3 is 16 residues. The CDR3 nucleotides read TGTGCCACCAGTGATTTGGTGGCGGGAGGGAGAGATACGCAGTATTTT. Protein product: CATSDLVAGGRDTQYF.

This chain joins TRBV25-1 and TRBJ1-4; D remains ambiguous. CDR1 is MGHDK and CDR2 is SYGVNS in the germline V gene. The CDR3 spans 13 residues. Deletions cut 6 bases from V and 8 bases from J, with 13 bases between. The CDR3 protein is CASRGPFTEKLFF. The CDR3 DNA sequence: TGTGCCAGCAGAGGTCCATTTACGGAAAAACTGTTTTTT. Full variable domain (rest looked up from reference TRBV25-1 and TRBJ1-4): EADIYQTPRYLVIGTGKKITLECSQTMGHDKMYWYQQDPGMELHLIHYSYGVNSTEKGDLSSESTVSRIRTEHFPLTLESARPSHTSQYLCASRGPFTEKLFFGSGTQLSVL.

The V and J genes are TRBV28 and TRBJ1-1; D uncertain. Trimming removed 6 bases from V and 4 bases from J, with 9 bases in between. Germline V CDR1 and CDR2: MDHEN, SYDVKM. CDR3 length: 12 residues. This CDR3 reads CASRAPSTEAFF. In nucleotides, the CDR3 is TGTGCCAGCAGGGCCCCCAGCACTGAAGCTTTCTTT.

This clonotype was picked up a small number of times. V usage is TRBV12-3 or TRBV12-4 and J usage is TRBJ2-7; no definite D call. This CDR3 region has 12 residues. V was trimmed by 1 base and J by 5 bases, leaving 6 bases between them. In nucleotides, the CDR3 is TGTGCCAGCAGTTTAGATAGAGACGAGCAGTACTTC. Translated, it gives CASSLDRDEQYF.

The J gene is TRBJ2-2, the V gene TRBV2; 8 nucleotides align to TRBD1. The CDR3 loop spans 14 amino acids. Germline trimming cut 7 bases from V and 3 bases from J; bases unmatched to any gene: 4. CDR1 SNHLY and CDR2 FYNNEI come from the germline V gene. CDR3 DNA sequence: TGTGCCAGCACAGGACAGGGATACACCGGGGAGCTGTTTTTT. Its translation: CASTGQGYTGELFF.

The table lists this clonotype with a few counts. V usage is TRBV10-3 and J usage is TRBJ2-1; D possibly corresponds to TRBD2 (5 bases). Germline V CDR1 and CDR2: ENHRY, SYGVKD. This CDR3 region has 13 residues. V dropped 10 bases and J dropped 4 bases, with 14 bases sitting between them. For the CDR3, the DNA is TGTGCCACTTCGGACTTGCTTTACAATGAGCAGTTCTTC. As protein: CATSDLLYNEQFF.

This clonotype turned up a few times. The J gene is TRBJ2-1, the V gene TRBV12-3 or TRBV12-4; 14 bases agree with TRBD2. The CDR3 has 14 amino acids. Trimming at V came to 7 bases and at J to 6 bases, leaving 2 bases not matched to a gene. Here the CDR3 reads CASNGLAGGNEQFF. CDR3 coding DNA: TGTGCCAGCAACGGACTAGCGGGAGGCAATGAGCAGTTCTTC.

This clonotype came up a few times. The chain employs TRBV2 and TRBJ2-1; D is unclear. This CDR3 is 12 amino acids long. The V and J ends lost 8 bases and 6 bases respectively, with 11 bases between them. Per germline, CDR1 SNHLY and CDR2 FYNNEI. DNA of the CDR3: TGTGCCAGCCTAGGACCGGGCAATGAGCAGTTCTTC. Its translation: CASLGPGNEQFF. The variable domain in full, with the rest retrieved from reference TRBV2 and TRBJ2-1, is EPEVTQTPSHQVTQMGQEVILRCVPISNHLYFYWYRQILGQKVEFLVSFYNNEISEKSEIFDDQFSVERPDGSNFTLKIRSTKLEDSAMYFCASLGPGNEQFFGPGTRLTVL.

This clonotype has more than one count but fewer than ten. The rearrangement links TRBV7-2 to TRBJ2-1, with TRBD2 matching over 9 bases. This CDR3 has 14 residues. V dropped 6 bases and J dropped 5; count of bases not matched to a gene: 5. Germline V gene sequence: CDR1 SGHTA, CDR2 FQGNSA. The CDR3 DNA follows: TGTGCCAGCAGGGCTCTAGCGGGGAACAATGAGCAGTTCTTC. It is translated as CASRALAGNNEQFF.

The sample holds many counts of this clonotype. For the CDR3, the DNA is TGTGCCAGCAGCCGGGACAGGGTTAACATTCAGTACTTC. Its protein is CASSRDRVNIQYF. V gene TRBV7-9 combines with J gene TRBJ2-4, with 9 nucleotides matching TRBD1. Germline trimming cut 5 bases from V and 7 bases from J; bases unmatched to any gene: 3. The CDR3 contains 13 residues. CDR1 and CDR2 (germline): SEHNR, FQNEAQ (reference sequence).

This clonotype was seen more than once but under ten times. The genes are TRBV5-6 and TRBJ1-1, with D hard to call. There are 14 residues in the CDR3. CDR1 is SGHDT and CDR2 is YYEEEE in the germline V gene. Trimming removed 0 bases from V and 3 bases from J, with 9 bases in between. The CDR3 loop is CASSLGAGYTEAFF. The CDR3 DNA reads TGTGCCAGCAGCTTGGGGGCAGGTTACACTGAAGCTTTCTTT.

DNA of the CDR3: TGTGCCACCAGCAGAAGACAGGCCTCCTACAATGAGCAGTTCTTC. Translated, it gives CATSRRQASYNEQFF. The chain uses TRBV15 and TRBJ2-1; TRBD1 might be the D (6 bases). V was clipped by 2 bases and J by 0 bases, with 8 bases between them. This CDR3 spans 15 amino acids. Germline CDR1 reads LNHNV; CDR2 reads YYDKDF (reference sequence).